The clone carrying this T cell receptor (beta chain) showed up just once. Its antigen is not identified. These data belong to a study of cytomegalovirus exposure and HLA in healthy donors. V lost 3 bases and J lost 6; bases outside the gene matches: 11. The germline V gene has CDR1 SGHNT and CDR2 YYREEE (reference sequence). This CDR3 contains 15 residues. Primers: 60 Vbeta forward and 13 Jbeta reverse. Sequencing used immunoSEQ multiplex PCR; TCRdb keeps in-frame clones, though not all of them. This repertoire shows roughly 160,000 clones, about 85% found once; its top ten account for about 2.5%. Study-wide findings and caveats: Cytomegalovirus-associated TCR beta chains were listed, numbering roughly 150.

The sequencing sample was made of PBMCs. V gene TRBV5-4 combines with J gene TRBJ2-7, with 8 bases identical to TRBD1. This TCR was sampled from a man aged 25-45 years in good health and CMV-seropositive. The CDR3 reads CASSSRTGSVSEQYF. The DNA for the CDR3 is TGTGCCAGCAGCTCCAGGACAGGGTCTGTATCCGAGCAGTACTTC. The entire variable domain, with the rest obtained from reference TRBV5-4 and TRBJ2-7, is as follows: ETGVTQSPTHLIKTRGQQVTLRCSSQSGHNTVSWYQQALGQGPQFIFQYYREEENGRGNFPPRFSGLQFPNYSSELNVNALELDDSALYLCASSSRTGSVSEQYFGPGTRLTVT.